This T cell receptor beta chain was recorded in a study of T cell repertoires in breast cancer. This clonotype was observed a single time. Unpaired genes were suppressed by blocking oligonucleotides during a second nested PCR. TCRdb recomputed calls from the emulsion pairing reads with MiXCR, one row per CDR3 protein. This table has about 40,000 distinct CDR3 sequences, about 50% appearing once. Paired alpha-beta TCRs of CD8+ T cells were analyzed by expanded emulsion RT-PCR. The CDR3 consists of 12 residues. The V gene's germline CDR1 is ENHRY and CDR2 SYGVKD. The V gene is TRBV10-3, the J gene TRBJ2-1; 8 bases are a match to TRBD2. Material: CD8+ T cells. The receptor was derived from a pool of human donors with breast cancer or a healthy control (not recorded which). CDR3 in amino acids: CGAGGQYNEQFF. In DNA, the CDR3 is TGTGGTGCGGGGGGCCAATACAATGAGCAGTTCTTC.